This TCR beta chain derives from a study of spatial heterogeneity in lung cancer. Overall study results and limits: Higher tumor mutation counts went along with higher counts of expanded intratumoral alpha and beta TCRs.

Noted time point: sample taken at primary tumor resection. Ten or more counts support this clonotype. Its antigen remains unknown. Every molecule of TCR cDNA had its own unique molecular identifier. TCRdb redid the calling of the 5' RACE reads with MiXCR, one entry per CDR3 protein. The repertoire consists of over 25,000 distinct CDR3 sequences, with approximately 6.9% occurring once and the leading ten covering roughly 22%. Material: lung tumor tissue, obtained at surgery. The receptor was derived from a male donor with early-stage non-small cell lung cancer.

CDR3 sequence (DNA): TGCGCCAGCAGCCTCCTTTACCAAGTCACCGGGGAGCTGTTTTTT. Amino acids: CASSLLYQVTGELFF. The J gene is TRBJ2-2, the V gene TRBV4-3; D is unclear. CDR3 length equals 15 residues. Deletions cut 4 bases from V and 4 bases from J, with 13 bases between. Germline V gene lookup returns CDR1 LGHNA and CDR2 YSLEER.